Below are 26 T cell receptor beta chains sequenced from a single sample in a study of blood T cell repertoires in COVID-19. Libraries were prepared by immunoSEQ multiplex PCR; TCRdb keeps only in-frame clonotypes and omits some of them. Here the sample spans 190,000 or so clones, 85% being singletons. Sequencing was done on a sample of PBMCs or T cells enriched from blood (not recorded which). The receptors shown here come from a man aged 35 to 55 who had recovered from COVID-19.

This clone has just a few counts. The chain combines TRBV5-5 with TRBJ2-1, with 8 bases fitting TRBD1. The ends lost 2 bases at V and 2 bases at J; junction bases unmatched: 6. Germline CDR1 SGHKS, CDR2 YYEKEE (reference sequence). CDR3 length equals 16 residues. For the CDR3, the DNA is TGTGCCAGCAGCTTACACGGACAGGGTACCTACAATGAGCAGTTCTTC. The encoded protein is CASSLHGQGTYNEQFF.

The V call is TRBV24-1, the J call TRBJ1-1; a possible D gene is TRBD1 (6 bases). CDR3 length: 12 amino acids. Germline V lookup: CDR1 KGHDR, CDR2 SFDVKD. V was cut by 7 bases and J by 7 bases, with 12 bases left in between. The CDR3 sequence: CATRDSRYEAFF. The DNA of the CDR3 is TGTGCCACCAGGGACAGCCGGTATGAAGCTTTCTTT.

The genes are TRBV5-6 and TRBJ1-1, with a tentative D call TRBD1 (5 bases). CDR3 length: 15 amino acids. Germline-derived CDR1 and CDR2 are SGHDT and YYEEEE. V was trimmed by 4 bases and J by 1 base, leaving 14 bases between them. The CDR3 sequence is CASSIQGPTNTEAFF. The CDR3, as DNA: TGTGCCAGCAGCATCCAGGGTCCCACGAACACTGAAGCTTTCTTT.

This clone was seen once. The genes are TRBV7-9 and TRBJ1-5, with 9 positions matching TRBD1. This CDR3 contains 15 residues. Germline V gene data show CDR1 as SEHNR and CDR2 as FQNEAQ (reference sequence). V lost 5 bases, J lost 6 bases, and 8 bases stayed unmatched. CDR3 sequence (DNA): TGTGCCAGCAGCCAAAAGGGACAGGGCATTCAGCCCCAGCATTTT. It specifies CASSQKGQGIQPQHF.

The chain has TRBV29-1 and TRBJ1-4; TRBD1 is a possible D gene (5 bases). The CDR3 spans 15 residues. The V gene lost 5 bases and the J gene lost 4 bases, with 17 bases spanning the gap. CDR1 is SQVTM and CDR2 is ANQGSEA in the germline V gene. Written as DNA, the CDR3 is TGCAGCGTTCCCTTGGGGGAGGGCCTTAATGAAAAACTGTTTTTT. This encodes CSVPLGEGLNEKLFF.

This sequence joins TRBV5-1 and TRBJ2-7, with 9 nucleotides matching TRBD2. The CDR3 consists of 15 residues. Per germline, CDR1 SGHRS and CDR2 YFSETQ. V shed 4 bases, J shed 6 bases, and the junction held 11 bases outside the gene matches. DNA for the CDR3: TGCGCCAGCAGCCTGGGCGGGCTAGCGGGAATCGAGCAGTACTTC. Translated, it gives CASSLGGLAGIEQYF.

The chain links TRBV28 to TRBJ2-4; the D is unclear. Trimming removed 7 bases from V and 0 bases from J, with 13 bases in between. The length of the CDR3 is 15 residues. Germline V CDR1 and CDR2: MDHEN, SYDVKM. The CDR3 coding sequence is TGTGCCAGCACCTACTTGGTACTAGCCAAAAACATTCAGTACTTC. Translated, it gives CASTYLVLAKNIQYF.

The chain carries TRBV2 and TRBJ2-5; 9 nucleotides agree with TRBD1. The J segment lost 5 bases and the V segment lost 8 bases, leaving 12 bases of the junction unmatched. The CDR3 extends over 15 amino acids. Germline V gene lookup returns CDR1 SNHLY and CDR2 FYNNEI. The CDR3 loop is CASSIQGQGVETQYF. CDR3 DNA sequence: TGTGCCAGCTCAATTCAGGGACAGGGTGTGGAGACCCAGTACTTC.

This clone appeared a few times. The CDR3 DNA reads TGTGCCAGCAGTGTGAAAGCGAGATACACAGATACGCAGTATTTT. Protein product: CASSVKARYTDTQYF. The chain carries TRBV11-2 and TRBJ2-3; no firm D call. The CDR3 consists of 15 residues. V gave up 6 bases and J gave up 2 bases, with 15 bases separating them. Germline V gene sequence: CDR1 SGHAT, CDR2 FQNNGV.

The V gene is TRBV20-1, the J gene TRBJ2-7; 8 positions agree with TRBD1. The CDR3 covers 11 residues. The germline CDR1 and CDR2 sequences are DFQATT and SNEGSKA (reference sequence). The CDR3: CKTGAGYEQYF. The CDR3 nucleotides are TGCAAGACAGGGGCTGGGTACGAGCAGTACTTC.

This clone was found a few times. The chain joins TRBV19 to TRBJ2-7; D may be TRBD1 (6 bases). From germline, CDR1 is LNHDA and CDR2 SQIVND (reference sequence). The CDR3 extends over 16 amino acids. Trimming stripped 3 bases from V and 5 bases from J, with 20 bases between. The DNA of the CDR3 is TGTGCCAGTAGTATCCAAATTTCGACAGGTCTCGACGAGCAGTACTTC. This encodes CASSIQISTGLDEQYF.

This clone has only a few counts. The CDR3 loop is CASSSDREVGGYTF. The CDR3 nucleotides read TGTGCCAGCAGCTCTGACAGGGAGGTCGGTGGCTACACCTTC. The rearrangement links TRBV5-4 to TRBJ1-2; 7 nucleotides agree with TRBD1. CDR3 size: 14 residues. V gave up 3 bases and J gave up 7 bases; unmatched junction bases: 9. Germline V gene lookup returns CDR1 SGHNT and CDR2 YYREEE (reference sequence).

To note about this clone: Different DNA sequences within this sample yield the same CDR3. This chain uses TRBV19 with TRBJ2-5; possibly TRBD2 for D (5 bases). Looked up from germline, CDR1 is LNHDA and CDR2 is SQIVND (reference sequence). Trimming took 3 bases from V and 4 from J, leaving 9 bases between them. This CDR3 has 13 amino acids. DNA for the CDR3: TGTGCCAGTAGTATGGGTCGGGGAGAGACCCAGTACTTC. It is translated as CASSMGRGETQYF.

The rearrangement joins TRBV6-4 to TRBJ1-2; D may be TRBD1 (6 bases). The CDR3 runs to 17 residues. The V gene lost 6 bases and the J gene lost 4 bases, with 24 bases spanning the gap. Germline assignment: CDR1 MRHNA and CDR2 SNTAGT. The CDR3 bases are TGTGCCAGCAGCGAAATAGACAGGTCACGCCCAATCTATGGCTACACCTTC. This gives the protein CASSEIDRSRPIYGYTF.

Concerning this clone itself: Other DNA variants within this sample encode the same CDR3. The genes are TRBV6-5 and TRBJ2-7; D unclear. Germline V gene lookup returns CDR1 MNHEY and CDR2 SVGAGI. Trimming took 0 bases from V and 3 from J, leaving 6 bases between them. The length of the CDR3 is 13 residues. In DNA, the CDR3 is TGTGCCAGCAGTTACTCGCTAGGCTACGAGCAGTACTTC. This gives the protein CASSYSLGYEQYF.

The DNA of the CDR3 is TGTGCCAGCAGCTTGGCTAACAGGGGGGGCCAAAACATTCAGTACTTC. Amino acids: CASSLANRGGQNIQYF. The chain uses TRBV5-5 and TRBJ2-4, with D possibly TRBD1 on 8 matching bases. With 0 bases removed from V and 5 bases from J, the gap between germline ends came to 15 bases. Germline V gives CDR1 SGHKS, CDR2 YYEKEE (reference sequence). The CDR3 runs 16 residues.

The CDR3 region is CASKQSLGATNEKLFF. CDR3 sequence (DNA): TGCGCCAGCAAGCAGTCGTTAGGAGCAACTAATGAAAAACTGTTTTTT. The rearrangement joins TRBV5-1 to TRBJ1-4; D call uncertain. In germline, CDR1 is SGHRS, CDR2 YFSETQ. The length of the CDR3 is 16 residues. Trimming took off 6 bases at V and 0 bases at J, with 15 bases between the two ends.

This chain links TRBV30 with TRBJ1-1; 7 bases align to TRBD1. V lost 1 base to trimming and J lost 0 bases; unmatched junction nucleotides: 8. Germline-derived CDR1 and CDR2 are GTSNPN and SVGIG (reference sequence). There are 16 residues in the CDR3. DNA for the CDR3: TGTGCCTGGAGTGGTCTACCGGACAGGTTGAACACTGAAGCTTTCTTT. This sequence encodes CAWSGLPDRLNTEAFF.

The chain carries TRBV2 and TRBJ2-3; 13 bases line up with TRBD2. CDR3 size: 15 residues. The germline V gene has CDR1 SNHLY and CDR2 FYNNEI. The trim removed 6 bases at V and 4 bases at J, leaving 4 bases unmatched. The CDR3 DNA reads TGTGCCAGCAGGGGGACTAGCGGGATTCCAGATACGCAGTATTTT. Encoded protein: CASRGTSGIPDTQYF.

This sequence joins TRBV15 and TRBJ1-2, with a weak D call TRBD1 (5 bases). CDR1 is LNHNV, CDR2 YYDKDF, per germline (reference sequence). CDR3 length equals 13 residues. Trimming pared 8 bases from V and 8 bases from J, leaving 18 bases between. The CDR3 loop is CATESPGLGGYTF. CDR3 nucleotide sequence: TGTGCCACCGAGTCCCCAGGGCTGGGGGGCTACACCTTC.

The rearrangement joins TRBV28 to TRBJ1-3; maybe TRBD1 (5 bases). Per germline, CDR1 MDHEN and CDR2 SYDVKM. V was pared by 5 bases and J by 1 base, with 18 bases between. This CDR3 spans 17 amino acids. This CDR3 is CASSLSGQTGSGNTIYF. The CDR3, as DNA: TGTGCCAGCAGTCTTTCAGGACAAACTGGTTCTGGAAACACCATATATTTT.

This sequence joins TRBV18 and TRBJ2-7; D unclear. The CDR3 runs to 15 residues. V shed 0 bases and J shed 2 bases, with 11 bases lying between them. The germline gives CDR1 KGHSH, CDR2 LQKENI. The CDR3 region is CASSPPPRPTYEQYF. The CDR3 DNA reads TGTGCCAGCTCACCACCCCCCAGGCCCACCTACGAGCAGTACTTC.

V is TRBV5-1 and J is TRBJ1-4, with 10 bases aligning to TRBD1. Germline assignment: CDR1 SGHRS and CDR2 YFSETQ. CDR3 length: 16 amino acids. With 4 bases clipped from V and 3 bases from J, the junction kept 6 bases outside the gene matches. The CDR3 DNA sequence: TGCGCCAGCAGCCCACAAGGGACAGGGGCTAATGAAAAACTGTTTTTT. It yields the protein CASSPQGTGANEKLFF.

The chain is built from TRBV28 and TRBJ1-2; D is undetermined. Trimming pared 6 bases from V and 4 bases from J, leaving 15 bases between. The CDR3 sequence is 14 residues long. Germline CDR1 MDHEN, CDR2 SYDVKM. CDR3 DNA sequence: TGTGCCAGCAGAACGACGTGGAGGGTCTATGGCTACACCTTC. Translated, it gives CASRTTWRVYGYTF.

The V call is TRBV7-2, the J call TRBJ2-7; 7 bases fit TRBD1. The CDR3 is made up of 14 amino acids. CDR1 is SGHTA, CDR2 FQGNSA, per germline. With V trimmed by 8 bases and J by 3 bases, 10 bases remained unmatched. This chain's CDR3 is CASRTRQGGYEQYF. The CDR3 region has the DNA TGTGCCAGCCGTACCCGACAGGGTGGCTACGAGCAGTACTTC.

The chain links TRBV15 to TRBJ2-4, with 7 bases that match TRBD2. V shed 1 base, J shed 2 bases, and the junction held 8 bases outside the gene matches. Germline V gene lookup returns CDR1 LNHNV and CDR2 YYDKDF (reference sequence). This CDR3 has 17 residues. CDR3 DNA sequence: TGTGCCACCAGCAGAGTGGGGGGGGAAGGCCCCAAAAACATTCAGTACTTC. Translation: CATSRVGGEGPKNIQYF.